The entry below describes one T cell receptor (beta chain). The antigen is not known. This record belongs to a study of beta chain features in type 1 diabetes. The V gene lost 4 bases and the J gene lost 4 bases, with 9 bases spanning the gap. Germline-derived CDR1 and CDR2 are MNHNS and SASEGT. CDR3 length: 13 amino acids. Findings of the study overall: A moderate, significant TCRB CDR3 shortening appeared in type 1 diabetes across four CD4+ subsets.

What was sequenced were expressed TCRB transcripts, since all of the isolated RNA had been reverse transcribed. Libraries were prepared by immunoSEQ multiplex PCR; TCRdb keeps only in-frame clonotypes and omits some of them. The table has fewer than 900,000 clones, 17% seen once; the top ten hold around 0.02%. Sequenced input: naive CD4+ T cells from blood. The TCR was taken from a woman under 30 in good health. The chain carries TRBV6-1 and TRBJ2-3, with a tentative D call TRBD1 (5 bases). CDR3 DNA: TGTGCCAGCAGTGGGCAGGGTTCAGATACGCAGTATTTT. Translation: CASSGQGSDTQYF.